The 23 T cell receptor beta chains presented below share a single source sample, sequenced in a study of CD8+ T cells in alopecia areata. As for treatment: oral pan-JAK inhibitor, 5-10 mg twice daily. Sequencing templates came from extracted RNA that was reverse transcribed into cDNA. TCRdb's copy holds only in-frame clones and misses some; the assay was immunoSEQ multiplex PCR. The table records 100,000 to 150,000 clones, around 60% of them present only once. This specimen consisted of CD4+ T cells sorted from blood, obtained at week 4, from a patient treated with tofacitinib. These receptors were taken from a human donor with alopecia areata.

This clone was recorded once. This rearrangement joins TRBV7-2 to TRBJ2-7, with D unclear. The CDR3 is made up of 15 amino acids. Trimming removed 2 bases from V and 4 bases from J, with 15 bases in between. Germline assignment: CDR1 SGHTA and CDR2 FQGNSA. CDR3 loop: CASSLTTAQWYEQYF. The CDR3 DNA is TGTGCCAGCAGCTTAACTACAGCCCAATGGTACGAGCAGTACTTC.

This chain connects TRBV9 to TRBJ1-4; D is ambiguous. The CDR3 runs to 12 residues. The V end lost 3 bases, the J end lost 12 bases, and 12 bases lay between the germline ends. CDR1 SGDLS and CDR2 YYNGEE come from the germline V gene. CDR3 coding DNA: TGTGCCAGCAGCGAGTCGACTAAGGAACTGTTTTTT. Protein product: CASSESTKELFF.

J is TRBJ2-5 and V is TRBV29-1; TRBD2 matches at 13 bases. After removal of 7 bases from V and 4 bases from J, the junction contained 9 bases not matched to a gene. CDR3 length equals 15 residues. Germline values: CDR1 SQVTM, CDR2 ANQGSEA. The CDR3 region is CSAGTSGTLGETQYF. The CDR3 DNA follows: TGCAGCGCCGGGACTAGCGGGACCCTAGGAGAGACCCAGTACTTC.

The rearrangement joins TRBV5-6 to TRBJ1-1, with D uncertain. Germline V gene lookup returns CDR1 SGHDT and CDR2 YYEEEE. The CDR3 runs to 16 residues. V dropped 4 bases and J dropped 0 bases, with 16 bases sitting between them. The CDR3 DNA is TGTGCCAGCAGCACCGGACGGAGACCCATGAACACTGAAGCTTTCTTT. Its protein product is CASSTGRRPMNTEAFF.

This clone showed up just a few times. The J gene is TRBJ2-5, the V gene TRBV9, with 10 bases lining up with TRBD1. CDR3 size: 15 residues. CDR1 and CDR2 (germline): SGDLS, YYNGEE. The ends lost 0 bases at V and 1 base at J; junction bases unmatched: 0. CDR3: CASSVGQGAQETQYF. The CDR3 DNA follows: TGTGCCAGCAGCGTAGGACAGGGGGCCCAAGAGACCCAGTACTTC.

This clone was seen more than once but under ten times. The chain employs TRBV14 and TRBJ2-5, with TRBD2 identical over 13 bases. The J segment lost 5 bases and the V segment lost 6 bases, leaving 9 bases of the junction unmatched. This CDR3 has 16 residues. Germline-derived CDR1 and CDR2 are SGHDN and FVKESK. The CDR3 reads CASSLLAGGPGETQYF. The CDR3 DNA reads as TGTGCCAGCAGTCTACTAGCGGGAGGGCCCGGTGAGACCCAGTACTTC.

The chain carries TRBV6-5 and TRBJ1-5, with D perhaps TRBD1 (5 bases). Germline CDR1 and CDR2: MNHEY and SVGAGI. This CDR3 spans 15 amino acids. Trimming pared 2 bases from V and 0 bases from J, leaving 8 bases between. DNA for the CDR3: TGTGCCAGCAGTTACCGGGACGGTAGCAATCAGCCCCAGCATTTT. Protein sequence: CASSYRDGSNQPQHF.

The rearrangement links TRBV27 to TRBJ2-5; 11 positions agree with TRBD1. Germline V gene sequence: CDR1 MNHEY, CDR2 SMNVEV (reference sequence). Trimming at V came to 8 bases and at J to 2 bases, leaving 4 bases not matched to a gene. This CDR3 contains 14 residues. In DNA form, the CDR3 reads TGTGCCAGCGGCCGGGACAGGGGGCAAGAGACCCAGTACTTC. As protein: CASGRDRGQETQYF.

This clone was seen a handful of times. V gene TRBV15 combines with J gene TRBJ2-5; 14 nucleotides align to TRBD2. Germline V gene lookup returns CDR1 LNHNV and CDR2 YYDKDF (reference sequence). Trimming cost V 0 bases and J 5 bases; bases outside gene matches: 5. This CDR3 spans 17 amino acids. In DNA form, the CDR3 reads TGTGCCACCAGCAGAGATTGGGGACTAGCGGGAGTGGAGACCCAGTACTTC. Translation: CATSRDWGLAGVETQYF.

The chain has TRBV5-1 and TRBJ2-5, with D possibly matching TRBD1 (5 bases). Germline assignment: CDR1 SGHRS and CDR2 YFSETQ. The CDR3 is 14 residues long. Trimming stripped 6 bases from V and 1 base from J, with 13 bases between. CDR3 nucleotides: TGCGCCAGCAACTCGGGCAGGGCCCAAGAGACCCAGTACTTC. Translated, it gives CASNSGRAQETQYF.

This clone appeared a single time. The chain recombines TRBV9 with TRBJ1-2; D remains ambiguous. Germline-derived CDR1 and CDR2 are SGDLS and YYNGEE. V shed 0 bases and J shed 3 bases, with 6 bases lying between them. The CDR3 covers 13 residues. The CDR3 here is CASSVDGDYGYTF. The DNA of the CDR3 is TGTGCCAGCAGCGTAGACGGGGACTATGGCTACACCTTC.

V and J are TRBV29-1 and TRBJ1-2; 7 bases agree with TRBD1. This CDR3 is 13 amino acids long. J lost 4 bases, V lost 8 bases, and 10 bases had no gene match. The germline CDR1 and CDR2 sequences are SQVTM and ANQGSEA. The CDR3 reads CSSRGAGGYGYTF. The CDR3 DNA reads TGCAGCTCACGCGGTGCAGGGGGCTATGGCTACACCTTC. Supplemented by reference TRBV29-1 and TRBJ1-2, the full variable domain reads SAVISQKPSRDICQRGTSLTIQCQVDSQVTMMFWYRQQPGQSLTLIATANQGSEATYESGFVIDKFPISRPNLTFSTLTVSNMSPEDSSIYLCSSRGAGGYGYTFGSGTRLTVV.

The V call is TRBV4-1, the J call TRBJ2-5; D may match TRBD1 or TRBD2 (6 bases each). Trimming took 1 base from V and 4 from J, leaving 13 bases between them. The CDR3 contains 15 residues. Germline V gene sequence: CDR1 MGHRA, CDR2 YSYEKL. The CDR3 protein is CASSQGGAKGETQYF. Here the CDR3 DNA reads TGCGCCAGCAGCCAAGGGGGGGCTAAGGGAGAGACCCAGTACTTC.

The genes are TRBV5-6 and TRBJ1-1; no definite D call. Germline assignment: CDR1 SGHDT and CDR2 YYEEEE. The CDR3 sequence is 12 residues long. V was clipped by 4 bases and J by 6 bases, with 10 bases between them. CDR3 residues: CASSLPVSEAFF. The CDR3 DNA reads TGTGCCAGCAGCCTGCCTGTTTCTGAAGCTTTCTTT.

The table lists this clone with a count of one. The chain employs TRBV29-1 and TRBJ1-5; possibly TRBD1 for D (5 bases). This CDR3 spans 14 amino acids. V lost 6 bases and J 2 bases, leaving 14 bases between the germline ends. The germline gives CDR1 SQVTM, CDR2 ANQGSEA. The CDR3 bases are TGCAGCGTCGGGGACCGGGACGGCAATCAGCCCCAGCATTTT. The encoded protein is CSVGDRDGNQPQHF.

This clone appeared once. The V call is TRBV4-3, the J call TRBJ1-3; no firm D call. Germline assignment: CDR1 LGHNA and CDR2 YSLEER. CDR3 size: 13 residues. V lost 3 bases and J lost 1, with 4 bases in between. The CDR3 sequence is CASSHGSGNTIYF. CDR3 in DNA: TGCGCCAGCAGCCACGGATCTGGAAACACCATATATTTT.

The chain employs TRBV7-9 and TRBJ1-2, with D perhaps matching TRBD1 (6 bases). The germline gives CDR1 SEHNR, CDR2 FQNEAQ (reference sequence). CDR3 size: 17 residues. The V and J ends lost 5 bases and 4 bases respectively, with 23 bases between them. The CDR3 nucleotides are TGTGCCAGCAGCCCCCTCTCGGGGGACACCGAGACCTATGGCTACACCTTC. Its protein product is CASSPLSGDTETYGYTF.

This chain uses TRBV4-1 with TRBJ1-2; 7 bases map to TRBD1. Unmatched junction bases numbered 7, after V lost 4 bases and J lost 2 bases. Germline CDR1 MGHRA, CDR2 YSYEKL. There are 15 residues in the CDR3. The CDR3 protein is CASSLSDRVNYGYTF. The CDR3 nucleotides read TGCGCCAGCAGCCTGTCAGACAGGGTAAACTATGGCTACACCTTC.

The chain is built from TRBV30 and TRBJ2-5; D is uncertain. CDR1 and CDR2 from the germline V gene are GTSNPN and SVGIG (reference sequence). This CDR3 is built from 11 residues. V lost 0 bases to trimming and J lost 3 bases, with 2 bases between them. This chain's CDR3 is CAWSVKETQYF. DNA of the CDR3: TGTGCCTGGAGTGTAAAAGAGACCCAGTACTTC.

This rearrangement joins TRBV7-2 to TRBJ1-1; no clear D gene. Germline loops: CDR1 SGHTA, CDR2 FQGNSA. V gave up 1 base and J gave up 4 bases, with 10 bases separating them. The CDR3 has 14 amino acids. In DNA form, the CDR3 reads TGTGCCAGCAGCTTAGGTGTCAGTCGCACTGAAGCTTTCTTT. It yields the protein CASSLGVSRTEAFF.

This clone occurred once. The V gene is TRBV15, the J gene TRBJ2-1; TRBD2 aligns across 7 bases. The CDR3 sequence is 14 residues long. Germline V lookup: CDR1 LNHNV, CDR2 YYDKDF (reference sequence). Unmatched junction bases numbered 4, after V lost 0 bases and J lost 8 bases. The CDR3 sequence is CATSRDRSGDEQFF. The CDR3 DNA is TGTGCCACCAGCAGAGATAGGAGCGGGGATGAGCAGTTCTTC.

This clone was counted only a few times. The rearrangement links TRBV29-1 to TRBJ2-7; 7 nucleotides agree with TRBD1. From germline, CDR1 is SQVTM and CDR2 ANQGSEA. The V gene end was trimmed by 4 bases and the J gene end by 6 bases; junction bases not matched to a gene: 9. This CDR3 region has 13 residues. The DNA of the CDR3 is TGCAGCGTTGGAGACAGGGTGTTAAGCGAGCAGTACTTC. Translating gives CSVGDRVLSEQYF.

V usage is TRBV7-3 and J usage is TRBJ2-1; D is unclear. V lost 4 bases to trimming and J lost 4 bases, with 26 bases between them. This CDR3 has 19 amino acids. Germline lookup yields CDR1 SGHTA and CDR2 FQGTGA. CDR3 region: CASSSTPLSGGVLYNEQFF. DNA for the CDR3: TGTGCCAGCAGCTCCACGCCCCTCTCGGGTGGGGTACTATACAATGAGCAGTTCTTC.